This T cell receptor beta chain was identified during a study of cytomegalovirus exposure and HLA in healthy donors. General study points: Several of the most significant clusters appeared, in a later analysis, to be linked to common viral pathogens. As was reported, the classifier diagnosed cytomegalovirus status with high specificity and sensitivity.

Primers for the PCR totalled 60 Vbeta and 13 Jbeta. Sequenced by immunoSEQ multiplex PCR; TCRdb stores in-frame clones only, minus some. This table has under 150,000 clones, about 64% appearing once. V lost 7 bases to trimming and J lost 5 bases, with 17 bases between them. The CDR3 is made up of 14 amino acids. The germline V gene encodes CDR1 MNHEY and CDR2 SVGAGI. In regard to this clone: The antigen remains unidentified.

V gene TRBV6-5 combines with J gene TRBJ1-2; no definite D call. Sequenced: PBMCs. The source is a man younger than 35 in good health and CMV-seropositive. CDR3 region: CASTPGPGAYGYTF. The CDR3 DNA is TGTGCCAGCACCCCGGGCCCGGGAGCGTATGGCTACACCTTC.